This section outlines one T cell receptor beta chain sequence together with its context. No antigen is known for it. This entry belongs to a study of T-cell reconstitution after alpha-beta-depleted transplantation in children. The study's findings and limits: Diversity of TCRbeta at day 60 was high in some patients, arising from surviving recipient T cells and thymic progenitors. A year post-transplant, T-cell counts and diversity derived mostly from newly produced T cells. As was reported, about two months after transplant, alpha-beta T cells came from several hundred expanded graft clones.

V shed 2 bases, J shed 2 bases, and the junction held 4 bases outside the gene matches. The CDR3 sequence is 14 residues long. Germline CDR1 and CDR2: SGDLS and YYNGEE. TCRbeta library preparation incorporated unique molecular identifiers. A single record per CDR3 protein comes from TCRdb applying MiXCR to the PCR reads. The sample lists 450,000 to 550,000 distinct CDR3 sequences, roughly an eighth occurring once. The receptor's source is a female patient between 2 and 15 years old who had a stem cell transplant for aplastic anemia, so the T cells may come from the graft donor. This chain joins TRBV9 and TRBJ2-7; TRBD1 matches 7 bases. The specimen comprised PBMCs, mostly from graft donor cells, sampled 180 days after TCRalphabeta/CD19-depleted stem cell transplant. In DNA form, the CDR3 reads TGTGCCAGCAGCGTCGGACAGGTAACCTACGAGCAGTACTTC. Protein sequence: CASSVGQVTYEQYF.